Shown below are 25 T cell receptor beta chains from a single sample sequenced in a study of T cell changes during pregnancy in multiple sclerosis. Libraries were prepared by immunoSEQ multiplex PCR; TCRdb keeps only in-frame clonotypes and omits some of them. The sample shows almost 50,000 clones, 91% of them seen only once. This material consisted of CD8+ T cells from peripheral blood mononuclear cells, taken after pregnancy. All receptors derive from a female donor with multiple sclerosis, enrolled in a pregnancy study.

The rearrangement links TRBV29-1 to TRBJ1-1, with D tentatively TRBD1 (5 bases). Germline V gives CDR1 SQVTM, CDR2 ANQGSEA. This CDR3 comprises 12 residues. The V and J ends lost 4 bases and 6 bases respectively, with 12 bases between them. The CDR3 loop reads CSVGAGRAEAFF. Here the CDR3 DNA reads TGCAGCGTTGGAGCAGGGAGGGCTGAAGCTTTCTTT.

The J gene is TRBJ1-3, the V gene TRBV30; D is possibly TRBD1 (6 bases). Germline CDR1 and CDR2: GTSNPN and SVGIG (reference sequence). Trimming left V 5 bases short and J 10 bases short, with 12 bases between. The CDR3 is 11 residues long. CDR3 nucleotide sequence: TGTGCCTGGCATCAGGGGTTGACCATATATTTT. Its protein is CAWHQGLTIYF.

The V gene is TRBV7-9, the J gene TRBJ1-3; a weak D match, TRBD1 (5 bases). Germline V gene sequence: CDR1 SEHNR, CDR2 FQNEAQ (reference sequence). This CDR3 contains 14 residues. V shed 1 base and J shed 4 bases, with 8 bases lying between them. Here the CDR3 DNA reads TGTGCCAGCAGCTTAGGAGCAGGGGGAAACACCATATATTTT. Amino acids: CASSLGAGGNTIYF.

The CDR3 is CASSFPGQGPTIAQYF. In DNA, the CDR3 is TGTGCCAGCAGTTTCCCCGGACAGGGCCCTACCATAGCGCAGTATTTT. The V gene is TRBV28, the J gene TRBJ2-3; 8 bases fit TRBD1. The CDR3 runs to 16 residues. Germline loops: CDR1 MDHEN, CDR2 SYDVKM. V lost 3 bases, J lost 10 bases, and 15 bases stayed unmatched.

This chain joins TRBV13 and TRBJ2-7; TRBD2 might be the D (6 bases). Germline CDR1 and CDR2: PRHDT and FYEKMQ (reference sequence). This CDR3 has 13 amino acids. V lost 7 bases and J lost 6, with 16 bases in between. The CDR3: CASTGLPNAEQYF. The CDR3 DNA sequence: TGTGCCAGCACGGGACTCCCAAATGCCGAGCAGTACTTC. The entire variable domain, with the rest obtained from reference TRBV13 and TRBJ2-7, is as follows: AAGVIQSPRHLIKEKRETATLKCYPIPRHDTVYWYQQGPGQDPQFLISFYEKMQSDKGSIPDRFSAQQFSDYHSELNMSSLELGDSALYFCASTGLPNAEQYFGPGTRLTVT.

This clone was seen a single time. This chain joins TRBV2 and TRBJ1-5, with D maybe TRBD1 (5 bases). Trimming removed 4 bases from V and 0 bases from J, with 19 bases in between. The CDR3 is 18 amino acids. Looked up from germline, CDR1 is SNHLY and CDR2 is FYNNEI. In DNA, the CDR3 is TGTGCCAGCAGTGGGGGGGATGCAGCCCTTTATAGCAATCAGCCCCAGCATTTT. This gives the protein CASSGGDAALYSNQPQHF.

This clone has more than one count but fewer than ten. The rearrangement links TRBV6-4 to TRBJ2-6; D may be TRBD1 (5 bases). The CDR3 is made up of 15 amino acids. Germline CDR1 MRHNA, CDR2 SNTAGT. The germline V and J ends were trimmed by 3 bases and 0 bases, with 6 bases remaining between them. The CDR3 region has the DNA TGTGCCAGCAGTGAAAGGGGCTCTGGGGCCAACGTCCTGACTTTC. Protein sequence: CASSERGSGANVLTF.

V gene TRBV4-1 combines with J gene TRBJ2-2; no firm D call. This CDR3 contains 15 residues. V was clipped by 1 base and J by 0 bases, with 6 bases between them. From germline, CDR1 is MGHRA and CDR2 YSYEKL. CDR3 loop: CASSQASANTGELFF. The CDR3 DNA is TGCGCCAGCAGCCAAGCCAGCGCGAACACCGGGGAGCTGTTTTTT.

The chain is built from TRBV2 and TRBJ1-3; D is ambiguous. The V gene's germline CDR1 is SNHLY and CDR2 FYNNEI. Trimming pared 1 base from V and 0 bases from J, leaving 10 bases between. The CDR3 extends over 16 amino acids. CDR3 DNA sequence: TGTGCCAGCAGTGAAGGGGGTGAGGGCTCTGGAAACACCATATATTTT. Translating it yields CASSEGGEGSGNTIYF.

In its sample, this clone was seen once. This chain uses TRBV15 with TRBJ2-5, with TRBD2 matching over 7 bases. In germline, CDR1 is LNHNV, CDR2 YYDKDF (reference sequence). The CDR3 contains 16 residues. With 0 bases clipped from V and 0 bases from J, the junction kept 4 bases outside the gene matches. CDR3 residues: CATSRDAGEYQETQYF. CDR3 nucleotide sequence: TGTGCCACCAGCAGAGATGCGGGGGAGTACCAAGAGACCCAGTACTTC.

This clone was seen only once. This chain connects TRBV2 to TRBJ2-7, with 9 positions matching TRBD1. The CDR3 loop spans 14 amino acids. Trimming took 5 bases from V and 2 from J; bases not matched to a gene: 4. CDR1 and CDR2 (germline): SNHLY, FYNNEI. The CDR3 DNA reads TGTGCCAGCAGTCGGGACAGGGTTACCTACGAGCAGTACTTC. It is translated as CASSRDRVTYEQYF.

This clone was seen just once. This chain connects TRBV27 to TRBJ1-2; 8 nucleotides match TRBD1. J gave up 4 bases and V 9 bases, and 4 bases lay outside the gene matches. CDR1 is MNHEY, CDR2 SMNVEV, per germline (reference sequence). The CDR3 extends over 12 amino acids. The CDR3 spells CASSTGGYGYTF. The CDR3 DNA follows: TGTGCCAGTTCTACAGGGGGCTATGGCTACACCTTC.

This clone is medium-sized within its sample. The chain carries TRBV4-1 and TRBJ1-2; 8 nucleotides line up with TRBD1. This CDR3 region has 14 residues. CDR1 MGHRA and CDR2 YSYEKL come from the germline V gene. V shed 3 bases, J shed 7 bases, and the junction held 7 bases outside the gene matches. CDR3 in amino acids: CASSQSTGAGGYTF. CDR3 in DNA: TGCGCCAGCAGCCAGTCGACAGGGGCAGGTGGCTACACCTTC.

The CDR3 reads CASSPAEGYGYTF. CDR3 DNA: TGTGCCAGCAGCCCGGCGGAGGGCTATGGCTACACCTTC. The chain has TRBV7-3 and TRBJ1-2; D is unclear. Per the germline V gene, CDR1 is SGHTA and CDR2 is FQGTGA. The CDR3 runs 13 residues. The V end was cut by 5 bases, the J end by 4 bases, with 11 bases between.

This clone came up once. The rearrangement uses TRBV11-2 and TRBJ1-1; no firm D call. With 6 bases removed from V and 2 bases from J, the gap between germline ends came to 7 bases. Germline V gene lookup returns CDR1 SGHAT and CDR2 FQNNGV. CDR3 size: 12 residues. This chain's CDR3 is CASSGRNTEAFF. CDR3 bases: TGTGCCAGCAGTGGCAGAAACACTGAAGCTTTCTTT.

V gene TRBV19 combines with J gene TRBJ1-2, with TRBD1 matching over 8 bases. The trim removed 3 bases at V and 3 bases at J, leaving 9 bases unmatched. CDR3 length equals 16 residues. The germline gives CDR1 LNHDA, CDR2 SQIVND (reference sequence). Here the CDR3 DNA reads TGTGCCAGTAGTATCGGCAGGGGGCGGCTAGACTATGGCTACACCTTC. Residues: CASSIGRGRLDYGYTF.

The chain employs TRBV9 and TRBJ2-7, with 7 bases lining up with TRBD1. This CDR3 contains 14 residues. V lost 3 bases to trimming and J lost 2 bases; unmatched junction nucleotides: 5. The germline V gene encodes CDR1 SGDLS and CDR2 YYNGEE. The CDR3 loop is CASSATGNTYEQYF. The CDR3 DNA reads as TGTGCCAGCAGCGCGACAGGGAACACCTACGAGCAGTACTTC.

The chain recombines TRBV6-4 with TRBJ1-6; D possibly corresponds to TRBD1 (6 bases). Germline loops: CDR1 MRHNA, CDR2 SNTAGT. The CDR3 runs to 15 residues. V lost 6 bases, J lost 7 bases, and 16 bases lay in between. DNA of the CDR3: TGTGCCAGCAGCGTCCACCCCCAGGGGAATTCACCCCTCCACTTT. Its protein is CASSVHPQGNSPLHF.

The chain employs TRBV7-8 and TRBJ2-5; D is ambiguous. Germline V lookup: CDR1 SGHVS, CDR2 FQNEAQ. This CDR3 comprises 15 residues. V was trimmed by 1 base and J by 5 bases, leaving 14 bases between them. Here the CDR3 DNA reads TGTGCCAGCAGCTTAGTTTCGAGCCTTGTGGAGACCCAGTACTTC. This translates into CASSLVSSLVETQYF. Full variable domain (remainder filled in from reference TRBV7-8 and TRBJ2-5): GAGVSQSPRYKVAKRGQDVALRCDPISGHVSLFWYQQALGQGPEFLTYFQNEAQLDKSGLPSDRFFAERPEGSVSTLKIQRTQQEDSAVYLCASSLVSSLVETQYFGPGTRLLVL.

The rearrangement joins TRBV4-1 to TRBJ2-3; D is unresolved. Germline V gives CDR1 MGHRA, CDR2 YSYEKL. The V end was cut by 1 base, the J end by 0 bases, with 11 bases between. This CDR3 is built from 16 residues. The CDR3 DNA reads TGCGCCAGCAGCCAAGTTCAGCGCTACAGCACAGATACGCAGTATTTT. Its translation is CASSQVQRYSTDTQYF.

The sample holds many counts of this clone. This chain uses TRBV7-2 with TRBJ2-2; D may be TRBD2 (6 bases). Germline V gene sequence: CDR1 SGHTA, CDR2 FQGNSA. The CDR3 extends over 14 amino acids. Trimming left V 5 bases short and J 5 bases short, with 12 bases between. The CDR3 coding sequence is TGTGCCAGCAGCCCGGGACTCCATACCGGGGAGCTGTTTTTT. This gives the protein CASSPGLHTGELFF.

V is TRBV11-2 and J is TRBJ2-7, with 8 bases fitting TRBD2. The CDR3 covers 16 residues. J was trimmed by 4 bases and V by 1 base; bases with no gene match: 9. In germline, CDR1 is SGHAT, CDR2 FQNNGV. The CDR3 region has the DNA TGTGCCAGCAGCTTAGCCGCGGGGGGATACCAATACGAGCAGTACTTC. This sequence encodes CASSLAAGGYQYEQYF.

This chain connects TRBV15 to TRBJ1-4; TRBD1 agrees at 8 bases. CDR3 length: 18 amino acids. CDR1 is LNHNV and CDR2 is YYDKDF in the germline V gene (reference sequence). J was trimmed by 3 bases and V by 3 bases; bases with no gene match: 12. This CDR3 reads CATSSHLTGVEANEKLFF. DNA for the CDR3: TGTGCCACCAGCAGCCACCTGACAGGGGTTGAGGCTAATGAAAAACTGTTTTTT.

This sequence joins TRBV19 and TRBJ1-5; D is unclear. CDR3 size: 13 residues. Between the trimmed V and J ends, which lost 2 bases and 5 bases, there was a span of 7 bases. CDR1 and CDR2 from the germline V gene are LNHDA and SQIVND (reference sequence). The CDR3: CASSISPYQPQHF. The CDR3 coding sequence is TGTGCCAGTAGTATAAGCCCATATCAGCCCCAGCATTTT.

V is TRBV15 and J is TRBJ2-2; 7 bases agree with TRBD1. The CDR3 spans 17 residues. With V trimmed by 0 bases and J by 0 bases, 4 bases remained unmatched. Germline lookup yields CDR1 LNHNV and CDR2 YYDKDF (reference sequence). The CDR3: CATSRDTTGPNTGELFF. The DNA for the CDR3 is TGTGCCACCAGCAGAGACACGACAGGGCCGAACACCGGGGAGCTGTTTTTT.